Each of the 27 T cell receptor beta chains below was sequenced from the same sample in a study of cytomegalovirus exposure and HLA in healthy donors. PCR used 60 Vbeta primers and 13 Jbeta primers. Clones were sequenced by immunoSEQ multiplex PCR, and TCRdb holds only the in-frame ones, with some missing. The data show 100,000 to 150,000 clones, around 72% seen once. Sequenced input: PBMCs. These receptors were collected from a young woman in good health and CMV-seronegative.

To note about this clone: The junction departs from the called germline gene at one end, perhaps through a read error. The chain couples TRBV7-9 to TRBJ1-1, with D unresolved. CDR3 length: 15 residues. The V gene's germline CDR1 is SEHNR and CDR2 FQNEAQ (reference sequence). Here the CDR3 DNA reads TGTTCCAGCAGCTTGGGGAGGGCGCCGGACACTGAAGCTTTCTTT. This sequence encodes CSSSLGRAPDTEAFF. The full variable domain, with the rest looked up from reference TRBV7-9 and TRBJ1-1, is DTGVSQNPRHKITKRGQNVTFRCDPISEHNRLYWYRQTLGQGPEFLTYFQNEAQLEKSRLLSDRFSAERPKGSFSTLEIQRTEQGDSAMYLCSSSLGRAPDTEAFFGQGTRLTVV.

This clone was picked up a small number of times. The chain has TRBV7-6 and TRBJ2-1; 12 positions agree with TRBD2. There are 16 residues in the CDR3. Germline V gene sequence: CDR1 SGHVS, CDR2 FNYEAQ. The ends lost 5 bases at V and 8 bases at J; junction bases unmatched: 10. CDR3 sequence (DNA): TGTGCCAGCAGCCATCCCCTAGCGGGAGGGCCACATGAGCAGTTCTTC. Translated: CASSHPLAGGPHEQFF.

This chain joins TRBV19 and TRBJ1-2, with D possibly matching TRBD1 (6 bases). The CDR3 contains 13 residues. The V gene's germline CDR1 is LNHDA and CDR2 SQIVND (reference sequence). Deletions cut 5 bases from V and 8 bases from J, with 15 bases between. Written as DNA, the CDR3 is TGTGCCAGTAGTTACTCCAGGGGTGGAGGCTACACCTTC. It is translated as CASSYSRGGGYTF.

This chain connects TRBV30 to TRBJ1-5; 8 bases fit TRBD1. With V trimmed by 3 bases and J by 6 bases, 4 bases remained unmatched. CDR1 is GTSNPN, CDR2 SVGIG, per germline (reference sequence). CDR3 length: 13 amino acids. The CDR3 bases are TGTGCCTGGAGGCAGGGGGCAAGTCAGCCCCAGCATTTT. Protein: CAWRQGASQPQHF.

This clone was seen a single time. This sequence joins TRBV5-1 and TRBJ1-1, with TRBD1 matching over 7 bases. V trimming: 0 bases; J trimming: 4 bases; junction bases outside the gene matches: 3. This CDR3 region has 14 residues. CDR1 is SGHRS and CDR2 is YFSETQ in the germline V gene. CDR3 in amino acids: CASSLESGGTEAFF. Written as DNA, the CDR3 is TGCGCCAGCAGCTTGGAGTCAGGGGGCACTGAAGCTTTCTTT. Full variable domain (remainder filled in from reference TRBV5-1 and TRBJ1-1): KAGVTQTPRYLIKTRGQQVTLSCSPISGHRSVSWYQQTPGQGLQFLFEYFSETQRNKGNFPGRFSGRQFSNSRSEMNVSTLELGDSALYLCASSLESGGTEAFFGQGTRLTVV.

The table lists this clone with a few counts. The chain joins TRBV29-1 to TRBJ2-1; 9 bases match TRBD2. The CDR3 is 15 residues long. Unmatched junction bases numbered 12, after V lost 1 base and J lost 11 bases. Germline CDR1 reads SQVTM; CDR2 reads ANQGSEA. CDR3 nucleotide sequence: TGCAGCGTTGAAGTACGGCTAGCGGGAAAAGTCCAGCAGTTCTTC. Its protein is CSVEVRLAGKVQQFF.

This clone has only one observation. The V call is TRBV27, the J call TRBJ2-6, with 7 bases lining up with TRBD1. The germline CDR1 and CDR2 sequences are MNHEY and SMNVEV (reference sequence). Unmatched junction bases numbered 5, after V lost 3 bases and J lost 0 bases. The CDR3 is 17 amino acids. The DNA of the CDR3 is TGTGCCAGCAGTTTGTCTGGGACAGTCTCTGGGGCCAACGTCCTGACTTTC. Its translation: CASSLSGTVSGANVLTF.

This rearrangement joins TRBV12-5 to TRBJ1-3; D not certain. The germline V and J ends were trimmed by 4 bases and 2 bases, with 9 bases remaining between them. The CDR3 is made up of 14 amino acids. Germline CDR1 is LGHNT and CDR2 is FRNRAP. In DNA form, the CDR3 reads TGTGCTAGTGGTTCCGGGAACACTGGAAACACCATATATTTT. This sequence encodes CASGSGNTGNTIYF.

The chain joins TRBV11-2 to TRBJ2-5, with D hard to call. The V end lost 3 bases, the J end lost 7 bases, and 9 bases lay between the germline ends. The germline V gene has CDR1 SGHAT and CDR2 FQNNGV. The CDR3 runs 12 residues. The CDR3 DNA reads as TGTGCCAGCAGCTTCGAGTCCCCGACCCAGTACTTC. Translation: CASSFESPTQYF. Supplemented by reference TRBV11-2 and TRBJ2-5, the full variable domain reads EAGVAQSPRYKIIEKRQSVAFWCNPISGHATLYWYQQILGQGPKLLIQFQNNGVVDDSQLPKDRFSAERLKGVDSTLKIQPAKLEDSAVYLCASSFESPTQYFGPGTRLLVL.

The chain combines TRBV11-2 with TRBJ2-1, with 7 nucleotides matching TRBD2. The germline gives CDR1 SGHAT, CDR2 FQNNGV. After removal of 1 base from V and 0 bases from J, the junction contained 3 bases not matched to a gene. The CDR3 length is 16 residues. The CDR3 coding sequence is TGTGCCAGCAGCTTAGGAGGCGGGAGCTCCTACAATGAGCAGTTCTTC. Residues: CASSLGGGSSYNEQFF. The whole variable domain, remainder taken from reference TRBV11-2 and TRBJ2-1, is EAGVAQSPRYKIIEKRQSVAFWCNPISGHATLYWYQQILGQGPKLLIQFQNNGVVDDSQLPKDRFSAERLKGVDSTLKIQPAKLEDSAVYLCASSLGGGSSYNEQFFGPGTRLTVL.

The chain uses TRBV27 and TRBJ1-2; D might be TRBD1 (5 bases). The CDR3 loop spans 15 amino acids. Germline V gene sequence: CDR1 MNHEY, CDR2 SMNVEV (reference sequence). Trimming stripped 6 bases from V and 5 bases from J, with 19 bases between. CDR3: CASRPGGLGLYGYTF. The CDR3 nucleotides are TGTGCCAGCAGGCCCGGGGGACTAGGACTTTATGGCTACACCTTC.

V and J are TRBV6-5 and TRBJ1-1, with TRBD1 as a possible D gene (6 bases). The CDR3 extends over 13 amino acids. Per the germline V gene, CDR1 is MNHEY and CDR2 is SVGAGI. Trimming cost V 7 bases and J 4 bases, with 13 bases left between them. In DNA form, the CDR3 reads TGTGCCAGCACGGGGGGCAGTGGCACTGAAGCTTTCTTT. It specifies CASTGGSGTEAFF.

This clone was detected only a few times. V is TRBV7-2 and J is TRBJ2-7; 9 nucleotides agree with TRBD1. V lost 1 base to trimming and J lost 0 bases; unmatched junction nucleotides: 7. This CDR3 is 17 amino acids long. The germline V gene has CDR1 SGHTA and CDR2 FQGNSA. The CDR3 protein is CASSLEYRGQSSYEQYF. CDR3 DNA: TGTGCCAGCAGCTTAGAATACAGGGGGCAGAGCTCCTACGAGCAGTACTTC.

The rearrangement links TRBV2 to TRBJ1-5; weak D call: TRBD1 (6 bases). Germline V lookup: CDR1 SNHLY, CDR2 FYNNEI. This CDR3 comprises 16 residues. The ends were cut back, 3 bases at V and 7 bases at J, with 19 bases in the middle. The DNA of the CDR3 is TGTGCCAGCAGTGATACGAACGGGGGGCTCAACCAGCCCCAGCATTTT. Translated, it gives CASSDTNGGLNQPQHF.

The CDR3 nucleotides are TGTGCCAGCAGTTTAAGACTAGCGGGGGGGCGGGAGACCCAGTACTTC. This gives the protein CASSLRLAGGRETQYF. This rearrangement joins TRBV27 to TRBJ2-5; 14 bases map to TRBD2. CDR1 MNHEY and CDR2 SMNVEV come from the germline V gene (reference sequence). J was trimmed by 5 bases and V by 2 bases; bases with no gene match: 4. There are 16 residues in the CDR3.

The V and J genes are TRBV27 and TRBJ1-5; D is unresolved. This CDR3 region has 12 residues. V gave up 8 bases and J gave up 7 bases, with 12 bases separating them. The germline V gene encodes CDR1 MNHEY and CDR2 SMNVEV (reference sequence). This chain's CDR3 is CASGKERQPQHF. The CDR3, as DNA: TGTGCCAGCGGTAAGGAGCGACAGCCCCAGCATTTT.

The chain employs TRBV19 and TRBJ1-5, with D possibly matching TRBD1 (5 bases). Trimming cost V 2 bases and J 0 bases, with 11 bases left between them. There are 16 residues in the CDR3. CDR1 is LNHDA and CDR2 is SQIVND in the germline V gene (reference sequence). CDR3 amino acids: CASSISRGDSNQPQHF. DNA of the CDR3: TGTGCCAGTAGTATAAGTCGGGGGGATAGCAATCAGCCCCAGCATTTT.

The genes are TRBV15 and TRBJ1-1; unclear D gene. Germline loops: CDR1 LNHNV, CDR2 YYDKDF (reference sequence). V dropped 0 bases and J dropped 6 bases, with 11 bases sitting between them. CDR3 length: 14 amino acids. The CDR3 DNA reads TGTGCCACCAGCAGAGATACGAGGGAGGCTGAAGCTTTCTTT. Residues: CATSRDTREAEAFF.

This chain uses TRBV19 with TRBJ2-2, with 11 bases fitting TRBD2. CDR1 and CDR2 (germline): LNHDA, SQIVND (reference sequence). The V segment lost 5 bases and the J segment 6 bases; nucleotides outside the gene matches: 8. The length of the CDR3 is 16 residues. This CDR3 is CASSVSGRAEAGELFF. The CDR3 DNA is TGTGCCAGTAGTGTTAGCGGGAGGGCCGAAGCCGGGGAGCTGTTTTTT.

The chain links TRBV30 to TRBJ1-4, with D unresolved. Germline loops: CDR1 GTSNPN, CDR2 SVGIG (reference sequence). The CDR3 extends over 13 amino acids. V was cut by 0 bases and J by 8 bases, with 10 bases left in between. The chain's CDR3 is CAWSVAEREKLFF. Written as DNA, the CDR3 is TGTGCCTGGAGTGTAGCGGAACGGGAAAAACTGTTTTTT.

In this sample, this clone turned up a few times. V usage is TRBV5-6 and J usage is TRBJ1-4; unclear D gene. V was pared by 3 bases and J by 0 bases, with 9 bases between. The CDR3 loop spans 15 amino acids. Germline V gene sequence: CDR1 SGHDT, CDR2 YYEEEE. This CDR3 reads CASSYGATTNEKLFF. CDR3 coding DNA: TGTGCCAGCAGCTACGGAGCCACAACTAATGAAAAACTGTTTTTT.

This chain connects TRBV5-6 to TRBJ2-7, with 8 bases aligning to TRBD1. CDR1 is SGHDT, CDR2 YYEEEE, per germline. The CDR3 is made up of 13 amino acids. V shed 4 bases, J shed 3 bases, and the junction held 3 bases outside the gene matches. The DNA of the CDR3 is TGTGCCAGCAGCCCGGGACAGGTCTACGAGCAGTACTTC. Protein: CASSPGQVYEQYF.

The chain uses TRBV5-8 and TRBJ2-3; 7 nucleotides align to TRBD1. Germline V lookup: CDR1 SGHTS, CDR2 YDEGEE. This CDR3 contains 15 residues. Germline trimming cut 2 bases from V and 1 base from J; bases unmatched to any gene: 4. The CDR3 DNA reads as TGTGCCAGCAGCTTCGGGACAGAACGCACAGATACGCAGTATTTT. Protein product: CASSFGTERTDTQYF.

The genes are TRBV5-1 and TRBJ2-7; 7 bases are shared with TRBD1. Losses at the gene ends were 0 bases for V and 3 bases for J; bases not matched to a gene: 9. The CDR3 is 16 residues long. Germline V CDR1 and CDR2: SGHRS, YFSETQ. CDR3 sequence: CASSLAETGLSYEQYF. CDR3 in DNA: TGCGCCAGCAGCTTGGCCGAGACAGGGCTAAGCTACGAGCAGTACTTC.

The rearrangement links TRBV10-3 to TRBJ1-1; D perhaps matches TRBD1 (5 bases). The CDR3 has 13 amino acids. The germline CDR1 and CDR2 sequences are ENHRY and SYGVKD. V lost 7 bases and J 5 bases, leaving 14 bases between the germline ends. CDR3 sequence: CAITGGIGTEAFF. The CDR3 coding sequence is TGTGCCATCACCGGGGGAATAGGGACTGAAGCTTTCTTT.

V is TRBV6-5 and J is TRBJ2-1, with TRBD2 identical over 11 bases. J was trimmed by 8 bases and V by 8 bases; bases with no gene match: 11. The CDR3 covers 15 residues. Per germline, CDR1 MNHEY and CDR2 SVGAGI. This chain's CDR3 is CASAVSGRAIDEQFF. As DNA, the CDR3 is TGTGCCAGCGCCGTTAGCGGGAGGGCCATAGATGAGCAGTTCTTC.

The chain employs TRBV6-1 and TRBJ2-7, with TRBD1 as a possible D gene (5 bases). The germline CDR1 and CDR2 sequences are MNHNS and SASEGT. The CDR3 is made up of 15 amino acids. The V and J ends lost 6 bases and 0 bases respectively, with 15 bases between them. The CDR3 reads CASSPIQGSSYEQYF. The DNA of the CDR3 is TGTGCCAGCAGCCCAATCCAGGGCTCCTCCTACGAGCAGTACTTC.